This T cell receptor beta chain derives from a study of blood T cell repertoires in COVID-19. Germline V gives CDR1 GTSNPN, CDR2 SVGIG (reference sequence). Between the trimmed V and J ends, which lost 2 bases and 7 bases, there was a span of 24 bases. The CDR3 contains 18 residues. Data came from immunoSEQ multiplex PCR; TCRdb stores just in-frame clones and leaves some out. Of roughly 230,000 clones in the sample, 90% were seen once. The J gene is TRBJ1-6, the V gene TRBV30; D possibly corresponds to TRBD1 (6 bases). Sequencing was performed on peripheral blood. The sequence was obtained from a woman in her sixties with COVID-19, enrolled during active disease. In DNA form, the CDR3 reads TGTGCCTGGAGTAGGGGGACGTACACCTCTCACCCGAATTCACCCCTCCACTTT. This translates into CAWSRGTYTSHPNSPLHF.